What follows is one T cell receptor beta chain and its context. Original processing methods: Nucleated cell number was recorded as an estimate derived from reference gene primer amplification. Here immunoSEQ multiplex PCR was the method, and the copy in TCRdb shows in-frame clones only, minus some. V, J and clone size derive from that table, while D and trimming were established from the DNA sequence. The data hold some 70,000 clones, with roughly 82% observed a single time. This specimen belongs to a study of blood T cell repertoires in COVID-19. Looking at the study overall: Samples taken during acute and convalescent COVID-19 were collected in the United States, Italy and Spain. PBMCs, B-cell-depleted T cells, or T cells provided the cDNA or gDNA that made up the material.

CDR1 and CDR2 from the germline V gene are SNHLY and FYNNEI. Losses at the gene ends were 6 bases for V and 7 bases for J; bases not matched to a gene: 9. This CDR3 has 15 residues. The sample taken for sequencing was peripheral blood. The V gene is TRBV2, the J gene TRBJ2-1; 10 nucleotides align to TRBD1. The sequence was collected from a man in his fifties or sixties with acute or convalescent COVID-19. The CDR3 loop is CASSERDRGRNEQFF. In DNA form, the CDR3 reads TGTGCCAGCAGCGAGAGGGACAGGGGTCGGAATGAGCAGTTCTTC.